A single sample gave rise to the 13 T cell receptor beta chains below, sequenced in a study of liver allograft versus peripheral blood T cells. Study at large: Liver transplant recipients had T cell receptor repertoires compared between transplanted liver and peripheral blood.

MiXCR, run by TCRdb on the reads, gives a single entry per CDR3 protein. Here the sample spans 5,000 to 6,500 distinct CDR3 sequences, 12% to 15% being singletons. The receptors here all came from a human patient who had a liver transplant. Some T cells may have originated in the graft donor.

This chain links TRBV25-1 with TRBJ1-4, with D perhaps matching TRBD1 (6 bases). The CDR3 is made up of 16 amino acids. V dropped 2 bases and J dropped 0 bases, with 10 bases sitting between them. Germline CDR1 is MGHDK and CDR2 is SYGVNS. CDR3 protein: CASSERGGATNEKLFF. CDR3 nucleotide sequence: TGTGCCAGCAGTGAAAGGGGGGGAGCAACTAATGAAAAACTGTTTTTT.

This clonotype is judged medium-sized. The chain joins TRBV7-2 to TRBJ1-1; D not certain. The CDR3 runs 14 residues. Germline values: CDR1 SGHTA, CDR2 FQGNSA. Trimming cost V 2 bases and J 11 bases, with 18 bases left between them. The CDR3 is CASSLSGDGDRAFF. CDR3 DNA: TGTGCCAGCAGCTTATCAGGAGACGGAGATCGGGCTTTCTTT.

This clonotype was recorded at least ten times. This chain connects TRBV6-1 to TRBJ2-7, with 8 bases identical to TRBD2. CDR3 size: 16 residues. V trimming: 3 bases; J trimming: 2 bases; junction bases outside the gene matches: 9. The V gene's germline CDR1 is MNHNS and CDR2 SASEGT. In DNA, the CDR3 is TGTGCCAGCAGTGATACCGGGACTAGTAAACCCTACGAGCAGTACTTC. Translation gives CASSDTGTSKPYEQYF.

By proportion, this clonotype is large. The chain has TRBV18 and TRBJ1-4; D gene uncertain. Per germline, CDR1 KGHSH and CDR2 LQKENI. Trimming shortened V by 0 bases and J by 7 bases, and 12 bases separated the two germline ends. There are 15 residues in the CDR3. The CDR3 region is CASSPPNARSEKLFF. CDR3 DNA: TGTGCCAGCTCACCACCGAACGCAAGATCTGAAAAACTGTTTTTT.

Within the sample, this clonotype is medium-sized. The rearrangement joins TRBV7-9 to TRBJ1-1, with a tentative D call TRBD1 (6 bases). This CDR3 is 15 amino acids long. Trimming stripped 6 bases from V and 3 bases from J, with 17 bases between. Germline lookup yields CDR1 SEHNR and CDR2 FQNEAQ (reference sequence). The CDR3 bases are TGTGCCAGCAGTCGGACAGCCTGGGGGGACACTGAAGCTTTCTTT. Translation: CASSRTAWGDTEAFF.

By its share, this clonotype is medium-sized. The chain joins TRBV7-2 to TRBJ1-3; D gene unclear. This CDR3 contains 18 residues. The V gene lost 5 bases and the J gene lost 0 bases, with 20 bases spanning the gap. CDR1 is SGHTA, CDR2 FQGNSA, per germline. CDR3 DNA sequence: TGTGCCAGCAGCATCGACGGCTATTTCAGAAGCTCTGGAAACACCATATATTTT. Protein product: CASSIDGYFRSSGNTIYF.

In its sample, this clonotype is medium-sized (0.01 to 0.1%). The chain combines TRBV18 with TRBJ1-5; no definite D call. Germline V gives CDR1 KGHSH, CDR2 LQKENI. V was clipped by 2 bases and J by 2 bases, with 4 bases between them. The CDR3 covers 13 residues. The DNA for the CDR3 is TGTGCCAGCTCACCAACAGGCAATCAGCCCCAGCATTTT. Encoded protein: CASSPTGNQPQHF.

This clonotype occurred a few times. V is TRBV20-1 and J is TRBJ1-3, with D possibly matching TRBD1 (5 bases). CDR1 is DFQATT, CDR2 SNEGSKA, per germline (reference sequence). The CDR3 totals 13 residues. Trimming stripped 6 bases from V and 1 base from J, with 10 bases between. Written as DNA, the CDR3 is TGCAGTGCCAGGACACCTTCTGGAAACACCATATATTTT. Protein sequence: CSARTPSGNTIYF.

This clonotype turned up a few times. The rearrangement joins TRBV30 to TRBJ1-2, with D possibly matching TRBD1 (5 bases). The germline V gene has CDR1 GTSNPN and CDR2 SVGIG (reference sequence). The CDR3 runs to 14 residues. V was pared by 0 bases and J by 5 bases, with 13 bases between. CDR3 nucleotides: TGTGCCTGGAGTGTAAAAACAGGCGCGTATGGCTACACCTTC. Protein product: CAWSVKTGAYGYTF.

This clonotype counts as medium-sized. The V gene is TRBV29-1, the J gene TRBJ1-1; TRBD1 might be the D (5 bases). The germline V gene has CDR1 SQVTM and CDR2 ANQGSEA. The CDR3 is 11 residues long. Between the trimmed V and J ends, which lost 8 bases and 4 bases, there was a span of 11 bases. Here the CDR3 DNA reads TGCAGCTCTGGGGGGAGCACTGAAGCTTTCTTT. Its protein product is CSSGGSTEAFF.

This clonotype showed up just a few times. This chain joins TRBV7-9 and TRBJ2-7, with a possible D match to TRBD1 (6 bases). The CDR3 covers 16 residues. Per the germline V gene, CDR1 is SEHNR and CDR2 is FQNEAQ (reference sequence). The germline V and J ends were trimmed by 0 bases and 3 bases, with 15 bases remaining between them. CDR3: CASSLALAGALYEQYF. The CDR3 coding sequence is TGTGCCAGCAGCTTAGCGCTGGCAGGGGCCCTCTACGAGCAGTACTTC.

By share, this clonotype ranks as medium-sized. The CDR3 nucleotides are TGTGCCAGCAGCCCGCAGGAAGTATATGGCTACACCTTC. Amino acids: CASSPQEVYGYTF. The V call is TRBV7-9, the J call TRBJ1-2; D gene ambiguous. The CDR3 covers 13 residues. V was shortened by 5 bases and J by 5 bases, with 12 bases between the two germline ends. Germline-derived CDR1 and CDR2 are SEHNR and FQNEAQ (reference sequence).

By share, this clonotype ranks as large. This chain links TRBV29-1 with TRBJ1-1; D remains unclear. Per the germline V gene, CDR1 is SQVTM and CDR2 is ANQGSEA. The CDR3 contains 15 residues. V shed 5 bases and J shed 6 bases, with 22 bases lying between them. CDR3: CSVRQSSTSYAEAFF. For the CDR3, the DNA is TGCAGCGTTCGGCAGTCCTCCACATCGTACGCTGAAGCTTTCTTT.